Presented here are 31 T cell receptor beta chains from one specimen sequenced in a study of cytotoxic CD8 clonotypes in ibrutinib-treated CLL. Some clones are missing from TCRdb's copy, which holds only in-frame ones; the method was immunoSEQ multiplex PCR. The sample lists about 120,000 clones, about 53% seen once, with 37% in the top ten. The input for sequencing was PBMCs, taken after 24 months of ibrutinib treatment. The origin of the receptors is a human donor with chronic lymphocytic leukemia.

J is TRBJ1-5 and V is TRBV23-1; D gene uncertain. TRBV23-1 is filed as an ORF, its function uncertain. V dropped 0 bases and J dropped 0 bases, with 6 bases sitting between them. The CDR3 loop spans 15 amino acids. The DNA for the CDR3 is TGCGCCAGCAGTCAATCTGTATCTAGCAATCAGCCCCAGCATTTT. This translates into CASSQSVSSNQPQHF.

The J gene is TRBJ1-1, the V gene TRBV2, with D maybe TRBD1 (5 bases). Trimming took off 8 bases at V and 0 bases at J, with 16 bases between the two ends. This CDR3 has 15 amino acids. Per germline, CDR1 SNHLY and CDR2 FYNNEI. In nucleotides, the CDR3 is TGTGCCAGCGTGATGAGGGGAGAAATGAACACTGAAGCTTTCTTT. Its translation is CASVMRGEMNTEAFF.

This clone was counted only a few times. The chain has TRBV11-3 and TRBJ2-2; D ambiguous. The CDR3 covers 14 residues. Trimming took 5 bases from V and 3 from J, leaving 10 bases between them. CDR1 is SGHNT, CDR2 YENEEA, per germline. CDR3 amino acids: CASSKFQDTGELFF. As DNA, the CDR3 is TGTGCCAGCAGCAAATTCCAAGACACCGGGGAGCTGTTTTTT.

This clone has just a few counts. J is TRBJ1-1 and V is TRBV7-2; 7 bases are a match to TRBD1. Germline V gene sequence: CDR1 SGHTA, CDR2 FQGNSA. The length of the CDR3 is 15 residues. V lost 7 bases, J lost 1 base, and 9 bases stayed unmatched. The CDR3 region is CASTAGGSANTEAFF. The CDR3 region has the DNA TGTGCCAGCACCGCAGGGGGTTCCGCGAACACTGAAGCTTTCTTT.

The chain carries TRBV29-1 and TRBJ1-2; the D is unclear. The ends were cut back, 5 bases at V and 3 bases at J, with 7 bases in the middle. The CDR3 has 11 residues. Germline V lookup: CDR1 SQVTM, CDR2 ANQGSEA. CDR3 amino acids: CSVREDYGYTF. Written as DNA, the CDR3 is TGCAGCGTTCGGGAGGACTATGGCTACACCTTC. Variable domain in full (rest from reference TRBV29-1 and TRBJ1-2): SAVISQKPSRDICQRGTSLTIQCQVDSQVTMMFWYRQQPGQSLTLIATANQGSEATYESGFVIDKFPISRPNLTFSTLTVSNMSPEDSSIYLCSVREDYGYTFGSGTRLTVV.

The table lists this clone with a count of one. This chain links TRBV13 with TRBJ2-7, with TRBD1 matching over 9 bases. Per germline, CDR1 PRHDT and CDR2 FYEKMQ (reference sequence). Unmatched junction bases numbered 4, after V lost 6 bases and J lost 1 base. CDR3 length: 14 residues. The CDR3 sequence: CASRPGQGSYEQYF. CDR3 sequence (DNA): TGTGCCAGCAGACCGGGACAGGGTTCCTACGAGCAGTACTTC.

The chain recombines TRBV6-1 with TRBJ1-2; TRBD1 matches 7 bases. This CDR3 comprises 15 residues. The V gene end was trimmed by 0 bases and the J gene end by 3 bases; junction bases not matched to a gene: 4. Germline CDR1 and CDR2: MNHNS and SASEGT. The CDR3 protein is CASSEAGDSYYGYTF. The CDR3 DNA reads TGTGCCAGCAGTGAAGCCGGGGACAGCTACTATGGCTACACCTTC.

This clone was seen many times. CDR3 DNA sequence: TGTGCCACCAGCGGCTGGACAGGGAAAGGAGAGACCCAGTACTTC. This sequence encodes CATSGWTGKGETQYF. The rearrangement uses TRBV15 and TRBJ2-5; 8 nucleotides line up with TRBD1. Losses at the gene ends were 5 bases for V and 4 bases for J; bases not matched to a gene: 9. The CDR3 covers 15 residues. Germline V CDR1 and CDR2: LNHNV, YYDKDF (reference sequence). The variable domain in full, with the rest retrieved from reference TRBV15 and TRBJ2-5, is DAMVIQNPRYQVTQFGKPVTLSCSQTLNHNVMYWYQQKSSQAPKLLFHYYDKDFNNEADTPDNFQSRRPNTSFCFLDIRSPGLGDTAMYLCATSGWTGKGETQYFGPGTRLLVL.

A note on this clone: This sequence is one base from a far larger clone and is likely a read error. The J gene is TRBJ2-6, the V gene TRBV6-1; D is uncertain. CDR1 is MNHNS and CDR2 is SASEGT in the germline V gene. The CDR3 loop spans 15 amino acids. The V end was cut by 1 base, the J end by 2 bases, with 6 bases between. The CDR3 nucleotides read TGTGCCAGCAGTGAAGGGGTCACTGGGGCCAACGTCCTGACTTTC. Translated: CASSEGVTGANVLTF.

This clone showed up just a few times. The V call is TRBV4-1, the J call TRBJ1-2; D is undetermined. CDR1 is MGHRA and CDR2 is YSYEKL in the germline V gene. The CDR3 extends over 16 amino acids. The V end lost 0 bases, the J end lost 2 bases, and 13 bases lay between the germline ends. In DNA form, the CDR3 reads TGCGCCAGCAGCCAAGAGCTATACGGTCCCAACTATGGCTACACCTTC. Translated: CASSQELYGPNYGYTF.

The table lists this clone with a count of one. The chain couples TRBV7-2 to TRBJ2-7, with 8 bases fitting TRBD2. The CDR3 is 14 residues long. CDR1 and CDR2 from the germline V gene are SGHTA and FQGNSA. The V gene end was trimmed by 5 bases and the J gene end by 3 bases; junction bases not matched to a gene: 6. This CDR3 is CASSPSGGYYEQYF. The CDR3 DNA sequence: TGTGCCAGCAGCCCGAGCGGGGGATACTACGAGCAGTACTTC.

This clone was seen a handful of times. The same CDR3 arises from other DNA sequences in this sample as well. This chain uses TRBV18 with TRBJ2-6; no clear D gene. This CDR3 spans 14 amino acids. Trimming took 3 bases from V and 3 from J, leaving 6 bases between them. The germline CDR1 and CDR2 sequences are KGHSH and LQKENI. The CDR3 DNA reads TGTGCCAGCTCACCCTCGGGTGGGGCCAACGTCCTGACTTTC. Its protein is CASSPSGGANVLTF. The variable domain in full, with the rest retrieved from reference TRBV18 and TRBJ2-6, is NAGVMQNPRHLVRRRGQEARLRCSPMKGHSHVYWYRQLPEEGLKFMVYLQKENIIDESGMPKERFSAEFPKEGPSILRIQQVVRGDSAAYFCASSPSGGANVLTFGAGSRLTVL.

The gene calls are TRBV6-5 and TRBJ2-7; D may correspond to TRBD1 or TRBD2 (6 bases each). Per germline, CDR1 MNHEY and CDR2 SVGAGI. Trimming cost V 6 bases and J 2 bases, with 17 bases left between them. This CDR3 is 15 amino acids long. CDR3 loop: CASRPPGAVTYEQYF. The CDR3, as DNA: TGTGCCAGCAGACCTCCGGGGGCCGTGACCTACGAGCAGTACTTC.

The rearrangement uses TRBV9 and TRBJ2-1; D might be TRBD1 (6 bases). The germline V gene encodes CDR1 SGDLS and CDR2 YYNGEE. Trimming cost V 2 bases and J 9 bases, with 21 bases left between them. This CDR3 is 16 amino acids long. CDR3 amino acids: CASSVPSGTLVGEQFF. The CDR3 nucleotides are TGTGCCAGCAGCGTGCCCTCCGGGACATTAGTTGGTGAGCAGTTCTTC.

This chain joins TRBV7-2 and TRBJ2-7, with D perhaps assigned TRBD1 or TRBD2 (5 bases each). CDR3 length equals 14 residues. The germline V and J ends were trimmed by 1 base and 1 base, with 8 bases remaining between them. Per germline, CDR1 SGHTA and CDR2 FQGNSA. As DNA, the CDR3 is TGTGCCAGCAGCTTAGATGGGGGATCCTACGAGCAGTACTTC. Its protein product is CASSLDGGSYEQYF.

The CDR3 DNA follows: TGTGCCAGCAGCTTAACGCCAATGGCCGGGGAGCTGTTTTTT. As protein: CASSLTPMAGELFF. V and J are TRBV7-3 and TRBJ2-2; no clear D gene. Germline assignment: CDR1 SGHTA and CDR2 FQGTGA. The CDR3 is made up of 14 amino acids. Trimming left V 0 bases short and J 6 bases short, with 8 bases between.

The chain employs TRBV7-3 and TRBJ2-1; D unresolved. V lost 2 bases, J lost 0 bases, and 14 bases lay in between. Germline V gene data show CDR1 as SGHTA and CDR2 as FQGTGA. The CDR3 runs 17 residues. The CDR3 protein is CASSLRSGVGSYNEQFF. CDR3 in DNA: TGTGCCAGCAGCTTACGATCTGGCGTAGGCTCCTACAATGAGCAGTTCTTC.

The chain recombines TRBV25-1 with TRBJ2-7, with D possibly matching TRBD1 (5 bases). The V end lost 5 bases, the J end lost 6 bases, and 11 bases lay between the germline ends. Germline V gene sequence: CDR1 MGHDK, CDR2 SYGVNS. The CDR3 has 12 residues. CDR3 DNA sequence: TGTGCCAGCAGTAATCAGGGCATCGAGCAGTACTTC. Translation gives CASSNQGIEQYF.

CDR3: CASSHRDNEQFF. CDR3 nucleotides: TGTGCCAGCAGCCACAGGGACAATGAGCAGTTCTTC. V usage is TRBV6-6 and J usage is TRBJ2-1, with TRBD1 as a possible D gene (6 bases). Trimming stripped 6 bases from V and 5 bases from J, with 8 bases between. The germline CDR1 and CDR2 sequences are MNHNY and SVGAGI (reference sequence). The CDR3 totals 12 residues.

CDR3 coding DNA: TGCGCCAGCAGCGTAGATAGCAATCAGCCCCAGCATTTT. It translates to CASSVDSNQPQHF. The rearrangement links TRBV5-1 to TRBJ1-5; D is unresolved. The CDR3 runs 13 residues. Trimming cost V 4 bases and J 0 bases, with 5 bases left between them. Germline V gene sequence: CDR1 SGHRS, CDR2 YFSETQ.

CDR3: CASSSQLGPDTQYF. The DNA of the CDR3 is TGCGCCAGCAGCTCCCAGCTAGGTCCAGATACGCAGTATTTT. The J gene is TRBJ2-3, the V gene TRBV5-1, with D unclear. The germline CDR1 and CDR2 sequences are SGHRS and YFSETQ. The CDR3 is made up of 14 amino acids. V lost 3 bases, J lost 4 bases, and 12 bases lay in between.

The CDR3 DNA reads as TGTGCCAGCAGCTTAAGGGGCGGACAGGGAAGGGGCTCACCCCTCCACTTT. Residues: CASSLRGGQGRGSPLHF. The chain has TRBV7-2 and TRBJ1-6, with TRBD1 identical over 8 bases. Germline lookup yields CDR1 SGHTA and CDR2 FQGNSA. This CDR3 contains 17 residues. V trimming: 2 bases; J trimming: 10 bases; junction bases outside the gene matches: 13.

The chain links TRBV5-1 to TRBJ2-7; TRBD1 agrees at 9 bases. After removal of 6 bases from V and 5 bases from J, the junction contained 9 bases not matched to a gene. CDR1 is SGHRS, CDR2 YFSETQ, per germline. This CDR3 has 14 amino acids. In nucleotides, the CDR3 is TGCGCCAGCATTCCGGGACAGGGTAATGACGAGCAGTACTTC. Its protein product is CASIPGQGNDEQYF. The full variable domain, rest sourced from reference TRBV5-1 and TRBJ2-7, is KAGVTQTPRYLIKTRGQQVTLSCSPISGHRSVSWYQQTPGQGLQFLFEYFSETQRNKGNFPGRFSGRQFSNSRSEMNVSTLELGDSALYLCASIPGQGNDEQYFGPGTRLTVT.

The CDR3 loop is CASSPNLGGYDGELFF. In nucleotides, the CDR3 is TGTGCCAGCAGCCCCAACCTGGGCGGGTACGACGGGGAGCTGTTTTTT. V usage is TRBV5-6 and J usage is TRBJ2-2, with D perhaps TRBD2 (5 bases). In germline, CDR1 is SGHDT, CDR2 YYEEEE. CDR3 length: 16 amino acids. V shed 4 bases and J shed 7 bases, with 20 bases lying between them.

This clone was counted a single time. The V call is TRBV6-5, the J call TRBJ2-3; D uncertain. The CDR3 spans 15 residues. Trimming cost V 6 bases and J 1 base, with 14 bases left between them. CDR1 is MNHEY, CDR2 SVGAGI, per germline. CDR3 residues: CASSPIGWGTDTQYF. CDR3 DNA sequence: TGTGCCAGCAGCCCAATCGGGTGGGGCACAGATACGCAGTATTTT.

This rearrangement joins TRBV7-6 to TRBJ1-1; 10 nucleotides match TRBD1. The germline gives CDR1 SGHVS, CDR2 FNYEAQ. The CDR3 has 15 residues. The V segment lost 1 base and the J segment 1 base; nucleotides outside the gene matches: 0. The CDR3 bases are TGTGCCAGCAGCTTAGGGACAGGGGGGAACACTGAAGCTTTCTTT. This codes for CASSLGTGGNTEAFF. The full variable domain, rest sourced from reference TRBV7-6 and TRBJ1-1, is GAGVSQSPRYKVTKRGQDVALRCDPISGHVSLYWYRQALGQGPEFLTYFNYEAQQDKSGLPNDRFSAERPEGSISTLTIQRTEQRDSAMYRCASSLGTGGNTEAFFGQGTRLTVV.

V is TRBV2 and J is TRBJ2-7; D may match TRBD1 or TRBD2 (5 bases each). The CDR3 extends over 13 amino acids. V gave up 7 bases and J gave up 4 bases, with 14 bases separating them. Germline loops: CDR1 SNHLY, CDR2 FYNNEI. The CDR3 loop is CASNRGLDYEQYF. The DNA of the CDR3 is TGTGCCAGCAATCGGGGCTTGGATTACGAGCAGTACTTC.

The V gene is TRBV19, the J gene TRBJ2-1; D remains unclear. The germline gives CDR1 LNHDA, CDR2 SQIVND (reference sequence). This CDR3 has 14 residues. V gave up 4 bases and J gave up 5 bases, with 12 bases separating them. CDR3 sequence reads: CASSKKTVNNEQFF. The CDR3 nucleotides are TGTGCCAGTAGTAAAAAAACAGTTAACAATGAGCAGTTCTTC.

The chain carries TRBV6-5 and TRBJ2-5; 10 bases line up with TRBD1. The junction had 8 bases not matched to a gene; V was cut back by 4 bases and J by 6 bases. Germline values: CDR1 MNHEY, CDR2 SVGAGI. This CDR3 has 15 residues. The CDR3 DNA sequence: TGTGCCAGCAGTTCCTTCGGACAGGGGGGAAAGACCCAGTACTTC. It codes for CASSSFGQGGKTQYF.

This chain connects TRBV29-1 to TRBJ2-4; D remains unclear. Trimming stripped 4 bases from V and 8 bases from J, with 12 bases between. The CDR3 extends over 12 amino acids. Germline loops: CDR1 SQVTM, CDR2 ANQGSEA. CDR3 sequence reads: CSVVTDLDIQYF. The DNA for the CDR3 is TGCAGCGTTGTGACGGACCTTGACATTCAGTACTTC.

The CDR3 region has the DNA TGTGCCAGCAGTCCCGATCCGCAATTAACTTACGAGCAGTACTTC. Protein sequence: CASSPDPQLTYEQYF. This rearrangement joins TRBV2 to TRBJ2-7; D ambiguous. Trimming stripped 5 bases from V and 4 bases from J, with 18 bases between. The CDR3 consists of 15 residues. Per the germline V gene, CDR1 is SNHLY and CDR2 is FYNNEI.